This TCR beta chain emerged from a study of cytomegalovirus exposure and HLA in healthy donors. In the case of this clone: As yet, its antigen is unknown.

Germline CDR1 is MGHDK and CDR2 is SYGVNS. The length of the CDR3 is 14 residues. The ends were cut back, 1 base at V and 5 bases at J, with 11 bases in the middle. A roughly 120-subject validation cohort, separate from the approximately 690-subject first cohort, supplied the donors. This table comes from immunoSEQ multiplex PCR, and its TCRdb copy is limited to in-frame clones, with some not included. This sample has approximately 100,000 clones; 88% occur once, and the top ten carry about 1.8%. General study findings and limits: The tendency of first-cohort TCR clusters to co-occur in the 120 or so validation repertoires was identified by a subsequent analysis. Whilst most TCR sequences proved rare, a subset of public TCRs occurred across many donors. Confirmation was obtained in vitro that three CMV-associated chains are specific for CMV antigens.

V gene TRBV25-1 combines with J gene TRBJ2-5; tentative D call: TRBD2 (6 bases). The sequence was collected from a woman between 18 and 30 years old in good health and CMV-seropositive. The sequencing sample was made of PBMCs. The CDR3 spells CASSESPLAETQYF. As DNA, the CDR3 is TGTGCCAGCAGTGAATCCCCCCTAGCGGAGACCCAGTACTTC.